These 20 T cell receptor beta chains came from one sample sequenced in a study of blood T cell repertoires in COVID-19. The table came from immunoSEQ multiplex PCR; TCRdb's copy has only in-frame clones and leaves some out. The data contain around 100,000 clones, 70% to 90% of them seen just once; the ten biggest clones take up around 5.5%. Sequenced input: peripheral blood. Receptors were obtained from a human donor in a cohort sampled during active COVID-19.

The chain employs TRBV5-1 and TRBJ2-2, with TRBD1 as a possible D gene (5 bases). This CDR3 spans 14 amino acids. Germline values: CDR1 SGHRS, CDR2 YFSETQ. Trimming pared 0 bases from V and 4 bases from J, leaving 7 bases between. CDR3 nucleotides: TGCGCCAGCAGCTTGGTAGGGGCCACCGGGGAGCTGTTTTTT. It translates to CASSLVGATGELFF.

The chain joins TRBV10-3 to TRBJ1-2; TRBD1 might be the D (5 bases). Germline assignment: CDR1 ENHRY and CDR2 SYGVKD. V lost 6 bases and J lost 0, with 11 bases in between. The CDR3 is made up of 14 amino acids. CDR3 sequence: CAIRPGDTNYGYTF. In DNA, the CDR3 is TGTGCCATCAGGCCGGGGGATACTAACTATGGCTACACCTTC.

The rearrangement links TRBV3-1 (or the pseudogene TRBV3-2) to TRBJ1-5, with 11 positions matching TRBD1. CDR1 is LGHDT, CDR2 YNNKEL, per germline (reference sequence). With V trimmed by 5 bases and J by 5 bases, 5 bases remained unmatched. The CDR3 loop spans 15 amino acids. The CDR3 region has the DNA TGTGCCAGCAGCTCTGGGACAGGGGGTTATCAGCCCCAGCATTTT. This translates into CASSSGTGGYQPQHF.

The gene calls are TRBV7-6 and TRBJ2-1; 7 nucleotides match TRBD1. V trimming: 5 bases; J trimming: 5 bases; junction bases outside the gene matches: 3. This CDR3 spans 13 amino acids. In germline, CDR1 is SGHVS, CDR2 FNYEAQ. The CDR3 region is CASSQDRDNEQFF. For the CDR3, the DNA is TGTGCCAGCAGCCAAGACAGGGACAATGAGCAGTTCTTC.

This rearrangement joins TRBV5-5 to TRBJ1-5; 8 bases map to TRBD1. There are 15 residues in the CDR3. Germline V gene lookup returns CDR1 SGHKS and CDR2 YYEKEE (reference sequence). Germline trimming cut 4 bases from V and 6 bases from J; bases unmatched to any gene: 9. The CDR3 region has the DNA TGTGCCAGCAGCACCAACAGGGGGATAGGTCAGCCCCAGCATTTT. Translated: CASSTNRGIGQPQHF.

The chain recombines TRBV18 with TRBJ1-1; D perhaps matches TRBD1 (5 bases). With 2 bases removed from V and 2 bases from J, the gap between germline ends came to 15 bases. Germline CDR1 is KGHSH and CDR2 is LQKENI. This CDR3 has 16 amino acids. The CDR3 DNA reads as TGTGCCAGCTCACCAACCTTTGGGGGGGACAACACTGAAGCTTTCTTT. It is translated as CASSPTFGGDNTEAFF.

The genes are TRBV6-1 and TRBJ2-3; D might be TRBD2 (6 bases). Germline V gene lookup returns CDR1 MNHNS and CDR2 SASEGT. The CDR3 runs to 15 residues. The V and J ends lost 2 bases and 3 bases respectively, with 12 bases between them. In nucleotides, the CDR3 is TGTGCCAGCAGTGAAAATCGTGGGAGGACAGATACGCAGTATTTT. Protein: CASSENRGRTDTQYF.

This clone occurred a few times. This sample includes further DNA sequences coding for the same CDR3. The chain recombines TRBV7-9 with TRBJ2-7, with a tentative D call TRBD1 (5 bases). Trimming left V 5 bases short and J 2 bases short, with 10 bases between. Germline V lookup: CDR1 SEHNR, CDR2 FQNEAQ (reference sequence). The length of the CDR3 is 13 residues. CDR3 coding DNA: TGTGCCAGCAGCCCGCAGGGAACCTACGAGCAGTACTTC. This encodes CASSPQGTYEQYF.

With regard to this clone: The CDR3 carries no conserved terminal phenylalanine or tryptophan, so it likely arises from a read error. Because the CDR3's place on the DNA is in doubt, the DNA is left out and the CDR3 is given as listed by TCRdb. This chain uses TRBV25-1 with TRBJ2-7; no DNA check was done on the table's D call, TRBD1. The CDR3 sequence runs 10 residues, both termini included. CDR1 and CDR2 (germline): MGHDK, SYGVNS. CDR3 in amino acids: CASSEYNGGA.

CDR3 sequence (DNA): TGTGCCAGCAGCCAAGACGTCCAGCGGGGGCGGGAGCAGTTCTTC. It specifies CASSQDVQRGREQFF. The rearrangement links TRBV3-1 (or the pseudogene TRBV3-2) to TRBJ2-1; TRBD2 matches at 8 bases. The CDR3 extends over 15 amino acids. Germline V lookup: CDR1 LGHDT, CDR2 YNNKEL (reference sequence). The ends lost 0 bases at V and 10 bases at J; junction bases unmatched: 8.

The V gene is TRBV10-3, the J gene TRBJ2-7; TRBD1 matches 10 bases. Trimming cost V 2 bases and J 2 bases; bases outside gene matches: 0. Looked up from germline, CDR1 is ENHRY and CDR2 is SYGVKD. This CDR3 is 14 amino acids long. CDR3 bases: TGTGCCATCAGTGAGGGACAGGGGGCCTACGAGCAGTACTTC. Translating it yields CAISEGQGAYEQYF.

The rearrangement links TRBV7-2 to TRBJ2-1; 12 bases line up with TRBD2. The CDR3 length is 16 residues. Trimming at V came to 5 bases and at J to 2 bases, leaving 4 bases not matched to a gene. CDR1 and CDR2 from the germline V gene are SGHTA and FQGNSA. Here the CDR3 DNA reads TGTGCCAGCAGCCGGACTAGCGGGGTTCCCTACAATGAGCAGTTCTTC. It encodes CASSRTSGVPYNEQFF.

V is TRBV19 and J is TRBJ1-5; 10 nucleotides line up with TRBD1. The CDR3 is made up of 18 amino acids. The germline V gene has CDR1 LNHDA and CDR2 SQIVND (reference sequence). Trimming at V came to 6 bases and at J to 6 bases, leaving 17 bases not matched to a gene. As DNA, the CDR3 is TGTGCCAGTAGCACGATAACATTAGGGGACAGGGGAGGTCAGCCCCAGCATTTT. It yields the protein CASSTITLGDRGGQPQHF. The full variable domain, with the rest looked up from reference TRBV19 and TRBJ1-5, is DGGITQSPKYLFRKEGQNVTLSCEQNLNHDAMYWYRQDPGQGLRLIYYSQIVNDFQKGDIAEGYSVSREKKESFPLTVTSAQKNPTAFYLCASSTITLGDRGGQPQHFGDGTRLSIL.

J is TRBJ1-6 and V is TRBV18; unclear D gene. Trimming took off 1 base at V and 7 bases at J, with 11 bases between the two ends. The CDR3 covers 15 residues. Per the germline V gene, CDR1 is KGHSH and CDR2 is LQKENI. As DNA, the CDR3 is TGTGCCAGCTCACCACGAACGGGGTCAAATTCACCCCTCCACTTT. Its protein product is CASSPRTGSNSPLHF.

V gene TRBV5-4 combines with J gene TRBJ2-5, with 9 bases fitting TRBD2. There are 16 residues in the CDR3. Unmatched junction bases numbered 10, after V lost 3 bases and J lost 4 bases. Germline values: CDR1 SGHNT, CDR2 YYREEE (reference sequence). CDR3 bases: TGTGCCAGCAGCTCCGCGGGGGGGGGAGTGGCAGAGACCCAGTACTTC. Its protein is CASSSAGGGVAETQYF.

This clone was counted a single time. The chain is built from TRBV11-3 and TRBJ2-3; D is uncertain. The germline gives CDR1 SGHNT, CDR2 YENEEA. The CDR3 covers 12 residues. Trimming pared 5 bases from V and 6 bases from J, leaving 9 bases between. The chain's CDR3 is CASSLASDTQYF. The CDR3 DNA follows: TGTGCCAGCAGCCTTGCGTCGGATACGCAGTATTTT.

This clone was picked up a small number of times. J is TRBJ1-5 and V is TRBV7-2; D gene ambiguous. V was clipped by 1 base and J by 9 bases, with 16 bases between them. Germline CDR1 reads SGHTA; CDR2 reads FQGNSA. This CDR3 contains 15 residues. The CDR3 DNA sequence: TGTGCCAGCAGCTTAGAAGGGAGCACCCAAGGGCCCCAGCATTTT. Amino acid sequence: CASSLEGSTQGPQHF.

V usage is TRBV11-1 and J usage is TRBJ1-6; 7 positions agree with TRBD1. Germline-derived CDR1 and CDR2 are SGHAT and FQDESV (reference sequence). V gave up 4 bases and J gave up 9 bases; unmatched junction bases: 9. This CDR3 is built from 15 residues. For the CDR3, the DNA is TGTGCCAGCAGCTACACCGGGACAGTGACTTCACCCCTCCACTTT. Protein: CASSYTGTVTSPLHF.

The chain couples TRBV6-5 to TRBJ2-5, with unresolved D. CDR1 and CDR2 from the germline V gene are MNHEY and SVGAGI. CDR3 length: 12 residues. With 5 bases removed from V and 4 bases from J, the gap between germline ends came to 8 bases. CDR3 sequence reads: CASSLPGETQYF. The CDR3 DNA follows: TGTGCCAGCAGTCTCCCCGGAGAGACCCAGTACTTC.

This clone appeared a single time. J is TRBJ1-1 and V is TRBV28; maybe TRBD1 (5 bases). Per the germline V gene, CDR1 is MDHEN and CDR2 is SYDVKM. V gave up 4 bases and J gave up 1 base, with 10 bases separating them. The CDR3 totals 14 residues. CDR3 loop: CASSSGRGNTEAFF. The CDR3 bases are TGTGCCAGCAGTTCAGGGCGAGGGAACACTGAAGCTTTCTTT.